Listed below are T cell receptor beta chains from one sample, sequenced in a study of T cell changes during pregnancy in multiple sclerosis. Produced via immunoSEQ multiplex PCR; TCRdb's table is partial and in-frame only. The table lists around 44,000 clones, about 87% of them singletons. The sequences come from CD4+ T cells from peripheral blood mononuclear cells, collected in the second trimester of pregnancy. Receptor source: a female donor with multiple sclerosis, enrolled in a pregnancy study. CDR3s include the opening cysteine and the closing phenylalanine or tryptophan. D genes are given only for firm matches. Part of the rows lack a size; the others show once, few, many or a class for expanded clones.

>TRBD2|TRBJ2-7|-|TRBV4-3
TGCGCCAGCAGCCAAGTTGTCGGACTAGCGGGGGGGGCGCAACGGTACGAGCAGTACTTC
CASSQVVGLAGGAQRYEQYF
>-|TRBJ2-4|-|TRBV19
TGTGCCAGTAATGGACTAGCCAAAAACATTCAGTACTTC
CASNGLAKNIQYF
>TRBD2|TRBJ2-1|-|TRBV5-1
TGCGCCAGCAGCTTGGACGGGACTAATCGCTACAATGAGCAGTTCTTC
CASSLDGTNRYNEQFF
>-|TRBJ1-2|-|TRBV19
TGTGCCAGCTTCGACTATGGCTACACCTTC
CASFDYGYTF
>TRBD1|TRBJ2-7|-|TRBV11-2
TGTGCCAGCAGCTGGTACAGGGGCTACGAGCAGTACTTC
CASSWYRGYEQYF
>-|TRBJ1-5|-|TRBV28
TGTGCCAGCAAAAGGGGCGGCAATCAGCCCCAGCATTTT
CASKRGGNQPQHF
>TRBD2|TRBJ2-1|-|TRBV27
TGTGCCAGCAGTTCCCTAGCGGGAGTAGACAATGAGCAGTTCTTC
CASSSLAGVDNEQFF
>-|TRBJ2-7|-|TRBV25-1
TGTGCCAGCAGTGACGGGAGCTCCTACGAGCAGTACTTC
CASSDGSSYEQYF
>-|TRBJ1-1|-|TRBV18
TGTGCCAGCTCACTTAACCGGGACATGAACACTGAAGCTTTCTTT
CASSLNRDMNTEAFF
>-|TRBJ2-7|-|TRBV5-1
TGCGCCAGCAGCTTGACCACAGGAACCCACGAGCAGTACTTC
CASSLTTGTHEQYF
>TRBD2|TRBJ2-3|-|TRBV11-3
TGTGCCAGCAGCTTGGGGACTAGCGGGCTTACAGATACGCAGTATTTT
CASSLGTSGLTDTQYF
>TRBD2|TRBJ2-3|-|TRBV29-1
TGCAGCGTTGCCCCACGACTAGCGGGCACAGATACGCAGTATTTT
CSVAPRLAGTDTQYF
>-|TRBJ1-4|-|TRBV28
TGTGCCAGTCGAGTGGGAGGTTGGGAAAAACTGTTTTTT
CASRVGGWEKLFF
>TRBD1|TRBJ1-2|-|TRBV4-2
TGTGCCAGCAGCCCCTCCGGGACAGGGGTTAACTATGGCTACACCTTC
CASSPSGTGVNYGYTF
>-|TRBJ2-5|-|TRBV9
TGTGCCAGCAGCGTAGGGACAGGGGCCGGACTAGCGGCAGAGACCCAGTACTTC
CASSVGTGAGLAAETQYF
>-|TRBJ2-7|-|TRBV9
TGTGCCAGCAGCGCTGGACTTAACACCTACGAGCAGTACTTC
CASSAGLNTYEQYF
>-|TRBJ1-1|-|TRBV7-3
TGTGCCAGCAGCTCATTTCTGAACACTGAAGCTTTCTTT
CASSSFLNTEAFF
>-|TRBJ1-1|-|TRBV29-1
TGCAGCGTTGAAGAGGGGGGGAGGACTGAAGCTTTCTTT
CSVEEGGRTEAFF
>-|TRBJ1-2|-|TRBV30
TGTGCCTGGAGAGCGGGAGGCTACACCTTC
CAWRAGGYTF
>-|TRBJ2-5|once|TRBV5-1
TGCGCCAGCAGCTTGGCGGGAGCCCAAGAGACCCAGTACTTC
CASSLAGAQETQYF
>TRBD2|TRBJ2-7|once|TRBV11-2
TGTGCCAGCAGTCTAGCGGGAGGATTCACTTACGAGCAGTACTTC
CASSLAGGFTYEQYF
>-|TRBJ1-1|once|TRBV9
TGTGCCAGCAGCGTTTCGACAGGAAACACTGAAGCTTTCTTT
CASSVSTGNTEAFF
>TRBD1|TRBJ1-1|-|TRBV25-1
TGTGCCAGCAGCACGTGGGGACAGCAGAACACTGAAGCTTTCTTT
CASSTWGQQNTEAFF
>-|TRBJ1-2|-|TRBV6-5
TGTGCCAGCAGCCCCGTAGGAGGGGTTGGAGGGGGCTACACCTTC
CASSPVGGVGGGYTF
>-|TRBJ2-6|-|TRBV5-1
TGCGCCAGCTCCCCGGGGGAGAACTCTGGGGCCAACGTCCTGACTTTC
CASSPGENSGANVLTF
>TRBD2|TRBJ2-7|once|TRBV6-5
TGTGCCAGCAGTTACTTCCGGGCAGCGGGGCACGAGCAGTACTTC
CASSYFRAAGHEQYF
>-|TRBJ2-7|-|TRBV29-1
TGCAGCTTTTCACAGGGATCCTACGAGCAGTACTTC
CSFSQGSYEQYF
>-|TRBJ2-2|-|TRBV19
TGTGCCAGTAGTATTAGGCTAGCGCAGGCCGGGGAGCTGTTTTTT
CASSIRLAQAGELFF
>-|TRBJ2-5|once|TRBV15
TGTGCCACCAGCAGAGATACACAGCAGGGGCTGGGGACCCAGTACTTC
CATSRDTQQGLGTQYF
>TRBD1|TRBJ1-2|-|TRBV19
TGTGCCAGTAGCCTCACAGGGGCGGGCTACTATGGCTACACCTTC
CASSLTGAGYYGYTF
>-|TRBJ2-7|-|TRBV28
TGTGCCAGCAGTTTGCTGACTTCCGAGCAGTACTTC
CASSLLTSEQYF
>TRBD1|TRBJ2-7|-|TRBV6-1
TGTGCCAGCAGTGAAAATTGGACAGGGCCGAGCGAGCAGTACTTC
CASSENWTGPSEQYF
>TRBD2|TRBJ2-7|few|TRBV7-8
TGTGCCAGCACCCGTGGCGGGAGGGCCGGGGAGCAGTACTTC
CASTRGGRAGEQYF
>TRBD1|TRBJ2-7|-|TRBV10-3
TGTGCCATCAGTCCGATCCGGACAGGGGATTACGAGCAGTACTTC
CAISPIRTGDYEQYF
>TRBD1|TRBJ1-5|-|TRBV19
TGTGCCTCAGTTTCGGGACAGGGTTTCTATCAGCCCCAGCATTTT
CASVSGQGFYQPQHF
>TRBD2|TRBJ2-3|-|TRBV7-8
TGTGCCAGCAGCAAGAGCGGGAGCGCGAGGGGCACAGATACGCAGTATTTT
CASSKSGSARGTDTQYF